The present T cell receptor beta chain was sequenced within a study of shared clonotypes between healthy human individuals. The repertoire was sequenced with immunoSEQ multiplex PCR; TCRdb's copy has only in-frame clones and lacks some. The repertoire holds approximately 1,500,000 clones, with 98% as singletons. The investigators split CD4+ cells into a CD45RA+ naive subset and a CD45RA-negative memory subset. The junction had 8 bases not matched to a gene; V was cut back by 2 bases and J by 8 bases. Germline V gene data show CDR1 as KGHSH and CDR2 as LQKENI. CDR3 length equals 15 residues. The source is a man under 40 in good health. The specimen was naive CD4+ T cells sorted from blood. Subset here: CD45RA+ positively selected. V is TRBV18 and J is TRBJ1-4; TRBD1 matches 7 bases. The CDR3 region is CASSPREGTEEKLFF. CDR3 DNA sequence: TGTGCCAGCTCACCAAGGGAGGGGACAGAAGAAAAACTGTTTTTT.